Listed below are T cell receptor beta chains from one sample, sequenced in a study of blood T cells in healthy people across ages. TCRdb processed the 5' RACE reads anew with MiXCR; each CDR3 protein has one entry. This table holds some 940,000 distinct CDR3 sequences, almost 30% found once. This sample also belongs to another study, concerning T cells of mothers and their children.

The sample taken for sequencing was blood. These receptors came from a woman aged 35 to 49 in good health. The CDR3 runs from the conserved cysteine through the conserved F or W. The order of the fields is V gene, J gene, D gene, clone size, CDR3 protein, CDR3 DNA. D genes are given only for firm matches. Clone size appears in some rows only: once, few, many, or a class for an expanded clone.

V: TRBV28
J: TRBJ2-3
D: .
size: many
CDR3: CASSSGLRTDTQYF
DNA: TGTGCCAGCAGTTCTGGTTTACGCACAGATACGCAGTATTTT

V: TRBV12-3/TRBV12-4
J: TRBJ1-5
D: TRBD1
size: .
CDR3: CASSFRDRPGQPQHF
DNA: TGTGCCAGCAGTTTTAGGGACAGGCCTGGTCAGCCCCAGCATTTT

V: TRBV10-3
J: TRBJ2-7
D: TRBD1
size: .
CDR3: CAIPMGTGVARTTYEQYF
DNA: TGTGCCATCCCCATGGGGACAGGGGTCGCACGGACGACCTACGAGCAGTACTTC

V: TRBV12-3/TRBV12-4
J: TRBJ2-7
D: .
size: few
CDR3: CASSFERLYEQYF
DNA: TGTGCCAGCAGTTTTGAACGGTTGTACGAGCAGTACTTC

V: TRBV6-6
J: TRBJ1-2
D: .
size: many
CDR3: CASSQREDGYTF
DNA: TGTGCCAGCAGTCAAAGGGAAGATGGCTACACCTTC

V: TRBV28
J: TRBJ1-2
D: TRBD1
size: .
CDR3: CASSPRQGRGYTF
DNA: TGTGCCAGCAGTCCACGACAGGGTCGAGGCTACACCTTC

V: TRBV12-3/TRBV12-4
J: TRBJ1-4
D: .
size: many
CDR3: CASSTNRPNEKLFF
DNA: TGTGCCAGCAGTACAAATAGACCTAACGAAAAACTGTTTTTT

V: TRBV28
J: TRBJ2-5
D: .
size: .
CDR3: CASHSPHGPQEETQYF
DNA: TGTGCCAGTCATTCCCCTCACGGCCCCCAGGAGGAGACCCAGTACTTC

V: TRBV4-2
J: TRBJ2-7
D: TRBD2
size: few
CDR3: CASSPTSGGAEEQYF
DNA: TGTGCCAGCAGCCCGACTAGCGGGGGGGCGGAAGAGCAGTACTTC

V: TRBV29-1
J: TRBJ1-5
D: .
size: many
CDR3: CSVRATGVDQPQHF
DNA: TGCAGCGTACGAGCGACGGGTGTTGATCAGCCCCAGCATTTT

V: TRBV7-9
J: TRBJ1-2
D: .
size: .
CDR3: CASSFRAGLYGHTF
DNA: TGTGCCAGCAGCTTTCGGGCAGGACTTTATGGCCACACCTTC

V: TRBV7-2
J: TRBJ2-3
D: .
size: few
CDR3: CASSLSRASSTDTQYF
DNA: TGTGCCAGCAGCTTAAGCAGGGCCTCTAGCACAGATACGCAGTATTTT

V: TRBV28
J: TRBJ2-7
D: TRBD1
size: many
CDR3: CASSPTGNYEQYF
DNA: TGCGCCAGCAGCCCGACAGGGAACTACGAGCAGTACTTC

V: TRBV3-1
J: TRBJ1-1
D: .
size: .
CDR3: CASSQDNRYTKAFF
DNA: TGTGCCAGCAGCCAGGATAACAGGTACACTAAAGCTTTCTTT

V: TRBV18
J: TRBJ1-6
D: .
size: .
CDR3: CASSPPGGHNSPLHF
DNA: TGTGCCAGCTCACCACCCGGGGGGCACAATTCACCCCTCCACTTT

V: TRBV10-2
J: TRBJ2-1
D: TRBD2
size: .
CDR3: CASTQLAGVGNEQFF
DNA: TGCGCCAGCACTCAGCTAGCGGGGGTGGGGAATGAGCAGTTCTTC

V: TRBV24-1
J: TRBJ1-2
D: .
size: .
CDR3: CATSDFGRNYGYTF
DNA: TGTGCCACCAGTGATTTTGGGAGAAACTATGGCTACACCTTC

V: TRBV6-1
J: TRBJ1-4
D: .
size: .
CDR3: CASTPARVTNEKLFF
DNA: TGTGCCAGCACCCCCGCGCGGGTCACTAATGAAAAACTGTTTTTT

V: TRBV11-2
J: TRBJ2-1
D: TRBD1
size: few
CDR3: CASSLGDRAEQFF
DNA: TGTGCCAGCAGCTTAGGGGACAGGGCTGAGCAGTTCTTC

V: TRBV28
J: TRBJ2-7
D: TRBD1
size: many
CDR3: CASSLRGQIYEQYF
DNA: TGTGCCAGCAGTTTACGGGGACAGATCTACGAGCAGTACTTC

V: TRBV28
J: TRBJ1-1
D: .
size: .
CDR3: CASRTPQGGDTEAFF
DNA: TGTGCCAGCAGGACCCCACAGGGAGGTGACACTGAAGCTTTCTTT

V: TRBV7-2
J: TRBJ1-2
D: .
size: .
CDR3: CASSQGQRKDGYTF
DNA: TGTGCCAGCAGCCAGGGACAAAGGAAGGATGGCTACACCTTC

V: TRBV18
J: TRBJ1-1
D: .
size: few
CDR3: CASSPSGAVNTEAFF
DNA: TGTGCCAGCTCACCATCGGGGGCGGTGAACACTGAAGCTTTCTTT

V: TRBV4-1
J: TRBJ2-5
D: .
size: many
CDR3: CASSHNPEETQYF
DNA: TGCGCCAGCAGCCACAACCCGGAAGAGACCCAGTACTTC

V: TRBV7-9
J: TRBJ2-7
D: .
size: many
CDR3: CASSLGVSGLDEQYF
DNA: TGTGCCAGCAGCTTAGGTGTCAGCGGGCTGGACGAGCAGTACTTC

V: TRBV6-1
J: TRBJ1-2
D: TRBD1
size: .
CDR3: CASSDPDRANYGYTF
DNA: TGTGCCAGCAGTGACCCGGACAGGGCAAACTATGGCTACACCTTC

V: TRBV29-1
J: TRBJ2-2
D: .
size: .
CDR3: CSALWEPGELFF
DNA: TGCAGCGCGTTGTGGGAGCCCGGGGAGCTGTTTTTT

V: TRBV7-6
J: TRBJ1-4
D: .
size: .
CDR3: CASSLRGQGSEKLFF
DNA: TGTGCCAGCAGCTTAAGGGGTCAGGGCTCGGAAAAACTGTTTTTT

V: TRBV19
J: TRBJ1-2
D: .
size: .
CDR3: CASIQGLGGYTF
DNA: TGTGCCAGTATACAGGGACTTGGAGGCTACACCTTC

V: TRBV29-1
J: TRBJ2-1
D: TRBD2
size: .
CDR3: CSVELLAGGSYNEQFF
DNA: TGCAGCGTTGAACTCCTAGCGGGGGGCTCCTACAATGAGCAGTTCTTC

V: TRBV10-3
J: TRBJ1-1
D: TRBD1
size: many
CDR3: CAISEGTGGWNTEAFF
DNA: TGTGCCATCAGTGAGGGGACAGGGGGCTGGAACACTGAAGCTTTCTTT

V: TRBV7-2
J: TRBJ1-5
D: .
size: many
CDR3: CASSLGGGLNQPQHF
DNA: TGTGCCAGCAGCTTGGGGGGGGGACTCAATCAGCCCCAGCATTTT

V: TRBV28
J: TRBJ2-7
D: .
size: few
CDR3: CASSGPKGAYEQYF
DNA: TGTGCCAGCAGTGGACCCAAGGGCGCCTACGAGCAGTACTTC

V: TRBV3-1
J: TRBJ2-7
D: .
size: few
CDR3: CASSQVTETSYEQYF
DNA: TGTGCCAGCAGCCAAGTAACCGAGACCTCCTACGAGCAGTACTTC

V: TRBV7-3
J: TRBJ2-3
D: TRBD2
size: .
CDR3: CASSPNGLAGGDTQYF
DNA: TGTGCCAGCAGCCCAAACGGACTAGCGGGAGGAGATACGCAGTATTTT

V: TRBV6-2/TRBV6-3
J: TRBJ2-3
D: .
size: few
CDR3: CASSPWIEGPFTSTDTQYF
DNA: TGTGCCAGCAGCCCCTGGATCGAGGGGCCTTTTACTAGCACAGATACGCAGTATTTT

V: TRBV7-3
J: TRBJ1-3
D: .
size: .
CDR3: CASSLRTESSGNTIYF
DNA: TGTGCCAGCAGCTTAAGGACAGAGAGCTCTGGAAACACCATATATTTT

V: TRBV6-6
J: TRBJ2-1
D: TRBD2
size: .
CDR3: CASSWFPSGGPRNEQFF
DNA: TGTGCCAGCAGTTGGTTCCCCAGCGGGGGGCCGCGGAATGAGCAGTTCTTC

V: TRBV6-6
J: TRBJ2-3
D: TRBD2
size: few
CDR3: CASTRLAGGSTDTQYF
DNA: TGTGCCAGCACCCGACTAGCGGGGGGTAGCACAGATACGCAGTATTTT

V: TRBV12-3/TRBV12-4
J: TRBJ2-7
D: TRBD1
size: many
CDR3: CASSSTGLSSYEQYF
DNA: TGTGCCAGCAGTTCGACAGGGCTCTCATCCTACGAGCAGTACTTC

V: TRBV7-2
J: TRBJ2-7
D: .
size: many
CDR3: CASSFGDLSRNEQYF
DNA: TGTGCCAGCAGCTTCGGTGACCTCTCGAGGAACGAGCAGTACTTC

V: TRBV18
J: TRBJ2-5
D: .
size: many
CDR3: CASSPGDKETQYF
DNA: TGTGCCAGCTCACCAGGGGACAAAGAGACCCAGTACTTC

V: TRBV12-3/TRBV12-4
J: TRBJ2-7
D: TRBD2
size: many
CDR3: CASSLGTSGGDPFEQYF
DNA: TGTGCCAGCAGTCTGGGGACTAGCGGGGGAGACCCTTTTGAGCAGTACTTC

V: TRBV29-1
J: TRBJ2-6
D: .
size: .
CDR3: CSVGGGSSGANVLTF
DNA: TGCAGCGTGGGGGGCGGGAGCTCTGGGGCCAACGTCCTGACTTTC

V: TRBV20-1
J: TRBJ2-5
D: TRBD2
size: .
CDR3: CSAYPGTSGGAGETQYF
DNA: TGCAGTGCTTACCCCGGGACTAGCGGGGGGGCGGGGGAGACCCAGTACTTC

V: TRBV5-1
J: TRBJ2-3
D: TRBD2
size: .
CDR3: CVSSFWTSGFSTDTQYF
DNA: TGCGTCAGCAGCTTTTGGACTAGCGGGTTCAGCACAGATACGCAGTATTTT

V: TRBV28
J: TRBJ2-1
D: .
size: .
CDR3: CASSLYGGGNVDEQFF
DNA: TGTGCCAGCAGTTTATATGGGGGAGGAAACGTAGATGAGCAGTTCTTC

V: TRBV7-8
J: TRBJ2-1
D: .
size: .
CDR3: CASTLGTTSYNEQFF
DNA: TGTGCCAGCACATTAGGCACAACATCCTACAATGAGCAGTTCTTC

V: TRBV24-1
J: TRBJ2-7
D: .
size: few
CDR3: CATSDQNNYEQYF
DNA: TGTGCCACCAGTGATCAGAATAACTACGAGCAGTACTTC

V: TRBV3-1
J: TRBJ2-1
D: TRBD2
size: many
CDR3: CASSPTSGGGNEQFF
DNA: TGTGCCAGCAGCCCGACTAGCGGGGGGGGAAATGAGCAGTTCTTC

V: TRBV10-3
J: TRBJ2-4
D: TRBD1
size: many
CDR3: CAISEQGKGRNIQYF
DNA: TGTGCCATCAGTGAACAGGGGAAGGGACGAAACATTCAGTACTTC

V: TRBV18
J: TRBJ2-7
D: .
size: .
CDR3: CASSESREERDF
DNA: TGTGCCAGCTCAGAAAGTAGGGAGGAGCGGGACTTC

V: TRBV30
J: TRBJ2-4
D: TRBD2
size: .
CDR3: CAWSVGGTSGGLQYF
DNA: TGTGCCTGGAGTGTAGGAGGAACTAGCGGGGGCCTTCAGTACTTC

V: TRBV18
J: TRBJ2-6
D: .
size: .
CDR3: CASSKQDLGANVLTF
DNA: TGTGCCAGCTCAAAGCAGGACCTTGGGGCCAACGTCCTGACTTTC

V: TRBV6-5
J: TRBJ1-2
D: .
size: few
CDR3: CASSYNPFYGYTF
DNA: TGTGCCAGCAGTTATAATCCTTTTTATGGCTACACCTTC

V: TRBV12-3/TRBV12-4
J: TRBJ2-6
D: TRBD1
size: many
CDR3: CASSTGAGANVLTF
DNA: TGTGCCAGCAGCACAGGGGCTGGGGCCAACGTCCTGACTTTC

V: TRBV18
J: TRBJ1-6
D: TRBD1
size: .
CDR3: CASSPNHDRGRSPLHF
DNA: TGTGCCAGCTCACCAAACCACGACAGGGGGCGTTCACCCCTCCACTTT